This T cell receptor (beta chain) was identified during a study of CD8 T cells in ankylosing spondylitis. Germline loops: CDR1 SQVTM, CDR2 ANQGSEA. V was clipped by 6 bases and J by 5 bases, with 13 bases between them. This CDR3 is built from 12 residues. About this clonotype itself: No antigen is known for it.

Study-level points and caveats: Several of the motif variants were reported before in synovial fluid and blood from reactive arthritis. Significant enrichment of disease-linked clones was reported in matched ankylosing spondylitis synovial fluid.

TCR beta libraries were made by quantitative 5'-RACE with molecular barcodes. TCRdb independently ran MiXCR on the 5' RACE reads; one entry per CDR3 protein. The table shows a few hundred thousand distinct CDR3 sequences, with about 11% occurring only once. This chain links TRBV29-1 with TRBJ1-1; D ambiguous. This clonotype originated in a male donor with ankylosing spondylitis or in good health (not recorded which). Material for sequencing was blood, either unsorted or a sorted T cell fraction (not recorded which). The CDR3 here is CSVRALGTEAFF. The CDR3 nucleotides are TGCAGCGTCCGGGCCCTTGGGACTGAAGCTTTCTTT. The full variable domain, rest sourced from reference TRBV29-1 and TRBJ1-1, is SAVISQKPSRDICQRGTSLTIQCQVDSQVTMMFWYRQQPGQSLTLIATANQGSEATYESGFVIDKFPISRPNLTFSTLTVSNMSPEDSSIYLCSVRALGTEAFFGQGTRLTVV.